The rows below give T cell receptor beta chains drawn from one sample of a study of blood T cells in healthy people across ages. TCRdb redid the calling of the 5' RACE reads with MiXCR, one entry per CDR3 protein. Of some 860,000 distinct CDR3 sequences listed, approximately 53% are singletons. Material for sequencing was blood. Every receptor here comes from a man aged 40-55 years in good health. The CDR3 runs from the conserved cysteine through the conserved F or W. Each record gives: D gene, V gene, CDR3 protein. The D gene is left open where the match is weak.

TRBD2	TRBV7-2	CASSSRTSGREETQYF
.	TRBV18	CASSPDQIATNEKLFF
TRBD1	TRBV7-2	CASSLGPGGIQETQYF
TRBD2	TRBV29-1	CSVDPAGISYNEQFF
.	TRBV27	CASSLWGGAADNEQFF
.	TRBV3-1	CASSQYGNQETQYF
.	TRBV27	CASSLRTPQYF
TRBD2	TRBV10-3	CAISRTSGRGGDEQYF
.	TRBV6-1	CAGGQESNYGYTF
.	TRBV20-1	CSARASRLGIGEQYF
.	TRBV5-1	CASRPLQGGDEKLFF
.	TRBV4-3	CASSQDLPLQGSDTQYF
.	TRBV25-1	CASSEFGAGPIYEQYF
.	TRBV29-1	CSVEGFGRRGGYTF
.	TRBV24-1	CATSDPGRHGQYF
.	TRBV7-2	CASSSVRLVHETQYF
TRBD2	TRBV6-5	CASSHRLAGLNEQYF
TRBD1	TRBV7-3	CASSPGGTGLSSSGANVLTF
TRBD1	TRBV13	CASSMRLGQANTIYF
TRBD2	TRBV12-3/TRBV12-4	CASRLSGTSTDTQYF